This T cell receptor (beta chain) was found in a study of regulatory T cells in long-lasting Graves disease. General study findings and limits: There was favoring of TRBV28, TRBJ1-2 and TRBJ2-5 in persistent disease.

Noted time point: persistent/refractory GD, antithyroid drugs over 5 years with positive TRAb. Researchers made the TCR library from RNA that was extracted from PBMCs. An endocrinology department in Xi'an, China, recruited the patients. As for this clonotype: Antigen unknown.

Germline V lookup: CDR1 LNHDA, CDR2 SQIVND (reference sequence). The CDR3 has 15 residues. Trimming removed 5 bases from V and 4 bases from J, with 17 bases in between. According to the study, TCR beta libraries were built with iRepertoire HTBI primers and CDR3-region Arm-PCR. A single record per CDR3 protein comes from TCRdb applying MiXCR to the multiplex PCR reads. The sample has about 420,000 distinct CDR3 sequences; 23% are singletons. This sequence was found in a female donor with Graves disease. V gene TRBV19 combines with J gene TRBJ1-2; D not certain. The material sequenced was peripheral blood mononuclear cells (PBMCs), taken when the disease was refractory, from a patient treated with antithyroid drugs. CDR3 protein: CASSEPYRAGYGYTF. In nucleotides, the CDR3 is TGTGCCAGTAGTGAACCGTACCGGGCAGGCTATGGCTACACCTTC.